This TCR beta chain derives from a study of memory CD4+ T cells and cytomegalovirus serostatus. As for the study in general: Donors were healthy Belgian adults, 8 to 10 CMV seropositive and about two dozen seronegative.

Single viable CD3+CD4+CD8-CD45RO+ cells were sorted as the memory CD4+ T cells. CMV serostatus came from serum IgG against pp150, pp28, p38, p52. The germline V gene has CDR1 MNHEY and CDR2 SVGAGI. The CDR3 spans 11 residues. Trimming pared 4 bases from V and 3 bases from J, leaving 4 bases between. Findings and limits, study-wide: CD4+ memory repertoires contained about 40% of the 164 reported CMV TCRbeta sequences. Median bootstrapped AUC for CMV status was approximately 0.96 originally, 0.9 to 0.93 US-trained.

In the case of this clone: What it binds is not known.

The assay was immunoSEQ multiplex PCR, and TCRdb's table has in-frame clones only and misses some. The profile shows 56,000 or so clones, 60% to 85% of them singletons. The sequence derives from an adult in good health and CMV-seronegative. Some clones in this sample may be carry-over from other donors' samples. V and J are TRBV6-5 and TRBJ2-7, with D hard to call. What was sequenced was memory CD4+ T cells from blood. CDR3 nucleotide sequence: TGTGCCAGCAGTTGGGGCTACGAGCAGTACTTC. It yields the protein CASSWGYEQYF.